Detailed here is one T cell receptor (beta chain). The clone's antigen remains unknown. This may be a read error, as it is one base from a much larger clone. The data were obtained in a study of T cell repertoires in cytomegalovirus infection (dated by TCRdb to the late 2010s). About the investigation overall: Donor HLA type was relevant to the analysis, as public TCR beta signatures indicated carriage of CMV infection together with the matching HLA type.

CDR1 SGHVS and CDR2 FQNEAQ were looked up in the germline V gene. The V end gives up 5 bases and the J end 3 bases, leaving 4 bases in the junction not matched to a gene. CDR3 length: 14 amino acids, cysteine to phenylalanine. Only the CDR3 portion is preserved as DNA: 42 bases, with reading frame beginning at the first base. Paper-wide results and their limitations: Carriers of CMV infection plus the relevant HLA type were discriminated by the cumulative frequency of public TCR beta family members in the study cohort and in an independent 352-donor cohort. The ex vivo response was dominated by HLA-C-restricted CMV-specific TCR beta clonotypes, which also provided the single most frequent clonotype in two of eight donors.

Sequencing relied on an Illumina HiSeq 1500. TCRdb reprocessed the public reads (quality trimming at Q25 with fastp, clone calling with MiXCR) and kept in-frame beta chains. Rows with a matching CDR3 protein are joined into one entry that keeps the most common DNA and genes. Within this sample are around 630,000 distinct CDR3 sequences, with roughly a quarter of them counted one time only. The ten top clones hold roughly 8% of the sample. The V and J genes are TRBV7-8 and TRBJ2-1; a stretch of 7 junction bases matches TRBD1. What was sequenced was CD8+ T cells from PBMCs. This sequence was found in a human donor in good health (CMV status not recorded). Some clones in this sample may be carry-over from other donors' samples. This receptor carries the CDR3 CASSTTGIYNEQFF. The DNA sequence is given as TGTGCCAGCAGCACGACAGGGATCTACAATGAGCAGTTCTTC.